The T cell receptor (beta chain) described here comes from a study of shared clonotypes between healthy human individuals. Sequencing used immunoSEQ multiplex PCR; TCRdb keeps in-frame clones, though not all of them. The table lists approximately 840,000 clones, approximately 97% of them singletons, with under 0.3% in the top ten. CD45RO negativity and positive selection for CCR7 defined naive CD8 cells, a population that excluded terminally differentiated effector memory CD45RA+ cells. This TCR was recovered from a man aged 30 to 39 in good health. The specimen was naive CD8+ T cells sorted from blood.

The CDR3: CASSQDRGGRRTGELFF. Written as DNA, the CDR3 is TGTGCCAGCAGCCAAGATCGGGGCGGGAGGAGGACCGGGGAGCTGTTTTTT. This chain joins TRBV4-2 and TRBJ2-2; 8 bases agree with TRBD2. Germline V CDR1 and CDR2: LGHNA, YNFKEQ. This CDR3 has 17 amino acids. V trimming: 0 bases; J trimming: 5 bases; junction bases outside the gene matches: 8.